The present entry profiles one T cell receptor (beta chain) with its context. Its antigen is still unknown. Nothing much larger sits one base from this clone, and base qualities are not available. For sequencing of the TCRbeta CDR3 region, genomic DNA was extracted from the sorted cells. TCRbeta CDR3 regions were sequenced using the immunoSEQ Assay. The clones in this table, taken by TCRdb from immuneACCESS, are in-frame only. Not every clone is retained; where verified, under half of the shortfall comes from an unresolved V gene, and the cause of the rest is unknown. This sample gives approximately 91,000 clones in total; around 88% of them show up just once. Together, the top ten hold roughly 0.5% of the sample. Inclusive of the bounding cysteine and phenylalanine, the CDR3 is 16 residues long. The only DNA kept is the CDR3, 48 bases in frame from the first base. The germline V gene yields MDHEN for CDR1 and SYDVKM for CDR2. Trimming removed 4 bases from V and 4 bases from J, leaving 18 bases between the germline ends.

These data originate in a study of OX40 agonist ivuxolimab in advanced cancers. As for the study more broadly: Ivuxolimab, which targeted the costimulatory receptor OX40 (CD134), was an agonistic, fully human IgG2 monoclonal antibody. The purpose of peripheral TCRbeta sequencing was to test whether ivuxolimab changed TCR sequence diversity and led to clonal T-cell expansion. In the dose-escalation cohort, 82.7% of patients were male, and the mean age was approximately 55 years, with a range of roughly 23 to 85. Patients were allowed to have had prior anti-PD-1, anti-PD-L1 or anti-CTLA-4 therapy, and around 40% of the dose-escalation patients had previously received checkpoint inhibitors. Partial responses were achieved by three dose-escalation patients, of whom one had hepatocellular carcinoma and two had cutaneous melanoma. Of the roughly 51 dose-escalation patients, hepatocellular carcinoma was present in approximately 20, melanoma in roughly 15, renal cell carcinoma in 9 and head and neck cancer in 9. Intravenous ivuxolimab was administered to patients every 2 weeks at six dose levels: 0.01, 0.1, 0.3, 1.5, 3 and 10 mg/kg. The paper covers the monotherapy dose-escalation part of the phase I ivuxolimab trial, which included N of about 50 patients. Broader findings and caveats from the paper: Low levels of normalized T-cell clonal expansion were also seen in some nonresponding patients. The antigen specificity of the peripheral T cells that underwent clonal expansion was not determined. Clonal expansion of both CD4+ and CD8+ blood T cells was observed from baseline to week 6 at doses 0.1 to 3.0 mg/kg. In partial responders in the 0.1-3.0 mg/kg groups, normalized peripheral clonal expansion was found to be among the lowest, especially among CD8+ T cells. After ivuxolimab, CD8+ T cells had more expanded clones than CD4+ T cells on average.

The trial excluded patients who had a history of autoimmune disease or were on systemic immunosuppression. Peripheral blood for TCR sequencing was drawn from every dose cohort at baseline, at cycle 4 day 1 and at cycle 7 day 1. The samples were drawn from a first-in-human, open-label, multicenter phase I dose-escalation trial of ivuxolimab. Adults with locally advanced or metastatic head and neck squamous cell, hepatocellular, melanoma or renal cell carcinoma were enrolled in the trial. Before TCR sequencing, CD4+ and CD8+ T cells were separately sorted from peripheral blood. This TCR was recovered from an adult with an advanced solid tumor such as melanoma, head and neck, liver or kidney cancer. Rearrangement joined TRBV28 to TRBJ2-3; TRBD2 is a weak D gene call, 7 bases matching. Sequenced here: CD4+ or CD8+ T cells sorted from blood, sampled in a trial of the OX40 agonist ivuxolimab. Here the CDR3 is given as CASSSPRGGNSDTQYF. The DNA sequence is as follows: TGTGCCAGCAGTTCCCCTCGCGGGGGCAATTCAGATACGCAGTATTTT.